The clone carrying this T cell receptor (beta chain) counts as medium-sized (0.01 to 0.1%). Sequencing was performed with immunoSEQ multiplex PCR; in TCRdb, only in-frame clones are kept and a portion is missing. The sample holds roughly 1,100 clones; approximately 19% are singletons and the top ten take approximately 8.7%. The data originate from a study of sequential checkpoint blockade in melanoma. Between the trimmed V and J ends, which lost 8 bases and 0 bases, there was a span of 10 bases. CDR3 length: 14 amino acids. Germline values: CDR1 SGHNT, CDR2 YENEEA. Treatment given: randomized to nivolumab then ipilimumab (arm A) or the reverse (arm B).

This sequence originates from a human donor with melanoma. The chain joins TRBV11-3 to TRBJ2-2; D is unclear. This specimen consisted of tumor tissue (inferred from file names), obtained from a patient given nivolumab and ipilimumab in sequence. CDR3 nucleotide sequence: TGTGCCAGCGGAAATTCCCCGAACACCGGGGAGCTGTTTTTT. Residues: CASGNSPNTGELFF. Full variable domain (missing parts from reference TRBV11-3 and TRBJ2-2): EAGVVQSPRYKIIEKKQPVAFWCNPISGHNTLYWYLQNLGQGPELLIRYENEEAVDDSQLPKDRFSAERLKGVDSTLKIQPAELGDSAVYLCASGNSPNTGELFFGEGSRLTVL.